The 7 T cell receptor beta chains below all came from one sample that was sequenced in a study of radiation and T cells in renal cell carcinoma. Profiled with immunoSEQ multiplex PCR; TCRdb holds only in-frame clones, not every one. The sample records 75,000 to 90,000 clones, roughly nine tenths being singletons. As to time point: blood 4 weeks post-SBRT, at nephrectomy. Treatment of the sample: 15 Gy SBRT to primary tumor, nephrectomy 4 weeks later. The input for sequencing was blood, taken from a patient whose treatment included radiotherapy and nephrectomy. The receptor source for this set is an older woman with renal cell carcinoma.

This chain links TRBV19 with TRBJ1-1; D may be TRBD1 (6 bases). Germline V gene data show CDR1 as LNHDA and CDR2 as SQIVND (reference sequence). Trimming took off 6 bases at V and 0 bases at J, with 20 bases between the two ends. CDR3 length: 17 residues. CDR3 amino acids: CASRSKTIGQLNTEAFF. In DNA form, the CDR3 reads TGTGCCAGTAGATCTAAAACTATCGGACAGTTGAACACTGAAGCTTTCTTT. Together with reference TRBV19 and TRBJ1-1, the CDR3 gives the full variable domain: DGGITQSPKYLFRKEGQNVTLSCEQNLNHDAMYWYRQDPGQGLRLIYYSQIVNDFQKGDIAEGYSVSREKKESFPLTVTSAQKNPTAFYLCASRSKTIGQLNTEAFFGQGTRLTVV.

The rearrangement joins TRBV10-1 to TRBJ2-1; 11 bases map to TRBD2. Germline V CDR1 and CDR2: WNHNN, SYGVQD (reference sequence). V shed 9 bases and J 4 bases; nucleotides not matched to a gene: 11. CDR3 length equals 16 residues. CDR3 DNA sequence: TGCGCCAGTCTAGCGGGGGGTTTCCTAGTATACAATGAGCAGTTCTTC. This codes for CASLAGGFLVYNEQFF.

CDR3 bases: TGCAGCGTTGAACTAGCGGGGGATACGCAGTATTTT. Translated, it gives CSVELAGDTQYF. The rearrangement links TRBV29-1 to TRBJ2-3, with 9 positions matching TRBD2. Germline trimming cut 2 bases from V and 6 bases from J; bases unmatched to any gene: 0. Germline lookup yields CDR1 SQVTM and CDR2 ANQGSEA. The CDR3 totals 12 residues.

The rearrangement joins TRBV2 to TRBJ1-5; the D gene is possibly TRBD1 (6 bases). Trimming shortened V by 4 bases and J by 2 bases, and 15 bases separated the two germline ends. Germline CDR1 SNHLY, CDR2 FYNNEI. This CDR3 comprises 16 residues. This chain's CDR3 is CASSVRGAGGNQPQHF. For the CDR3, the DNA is TGTGCCAGCAGTGTCCGGGGGGCCGGGGGCAATCAGCCCCAGCATTTT.

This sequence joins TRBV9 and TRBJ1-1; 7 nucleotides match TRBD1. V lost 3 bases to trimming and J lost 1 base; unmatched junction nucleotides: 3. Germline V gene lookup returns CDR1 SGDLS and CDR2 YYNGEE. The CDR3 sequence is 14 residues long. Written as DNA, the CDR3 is TGTGCCAGCAGCGCCAGGACAGGGAACACTGAAGCTTTCTTT. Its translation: CASSARTGNTEAFF.

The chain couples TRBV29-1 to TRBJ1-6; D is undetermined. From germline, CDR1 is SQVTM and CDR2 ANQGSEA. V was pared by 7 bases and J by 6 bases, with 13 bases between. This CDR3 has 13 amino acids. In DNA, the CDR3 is TGCAGCGACCCCGGCGGCAGTAATTCACCCCTCCACTTT. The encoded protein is CSDPGGSNSPLHF.

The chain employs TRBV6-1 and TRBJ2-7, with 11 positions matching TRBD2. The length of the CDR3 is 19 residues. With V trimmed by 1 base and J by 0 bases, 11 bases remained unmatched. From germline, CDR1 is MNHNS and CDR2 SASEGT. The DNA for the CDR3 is TGTGCCAGCAGTGAAGTAGCGGGGGGGCGAACAAGGCCCTCCTACGAGCAGTACTTC. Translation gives CASSEVAGGRTRPSYEQYF.